These 25 T cell receptor beta chains were all obtained from the same sample, sequenced in a study of shared clonotypes between healthy human individuals. Profiling relied on immunoSEQ multiplex PCR, and the TCRdb table lists in-frame clones only, not all of them. The sample includes some 800,000 clones, about 92% of them seen just once. Naive CD8 cells, CD45RO-negative and positively selected for CCR7, excluded terminally differentiated effector memory CD45RA+ cells. The sequencing sample was made of naive CD8+ T cells sorted from blood. The receptors derive from a man aged 30 to 45 in good health.

The chain combines TRBV28 with TRBJ2-2; 7 bases are shared with TRBD2. Germline V gene lookup returns CDR1 MDHEN and CDR2 SYDVKM. V lost 1 base to trimming and J lost 5 bases; unmatched junction nucleotides: 4. The CDR3 contains 15 residues. The DNA of the CDR3 is TGTGCCAGCAGTTTATCGCTTAGCGGGACCGGGGAGCTGTTTTTT. Encoded protein: CASSLSLSGTGELFF.

The chain links TRBV4-1 to TRBJ2-3; the D is unclear. The length of the CDR3 is 11 residues. Per the germline V gene, CDR1 is MGHRA and CDR2 is YSYEKL. V lost 6 bases and J lost 5, with 6 bases in between. The DNA of the CDR3 is TGCGCCAGCAGACTCGGAGATACGCAGTATTTT. Amino acids: CASRLGDTQYF.

This chain joins TRBV6-1 and TRBJ2-7, with TRBD2 as a possible D gene (6 bases). In germline, CDR1 is MNHNS, CDR2 SASEGT. Trimming pared 9 bases from V and 5 bases from J, leaving 20 bases between. The CDR3 spans 14 residues. CDR3 coding DNA: TGTGCCAGTCGGGGGAGGCCAAAAGGTCACGAGCAGTACTTC. Its translation is CASRGRPKGHEQYF.

Details on this clone: One end of the junction fails to match germline, which may point to a read error. The genes are TRBV19 and TRBJ2-2; D is unclear. Germline V lookup: CDR1 LNHDA, CDR2 SQIVND (reference sequence). CDR3 size: 15 residues. This CDR3 is CASNGWKANPGELFF. The CDR3 region has the DNA TGTGCCAGTAACGGATGGAAAGCGAACCCCGGGGAGCTGTTTTTT.

The gene calls are TRBV27 and TRBJ2-5; a possible D gene is TRBD2 (5 bases). The ends were cut back, 11 bases at V and 9 bases at J, with 22 bases in the middle. Germline CDR1 is MNHEY and CDR2 is SMNVEV (reference sequence). This CDR3 has 13 residues. The CDR3 is CASYEAGTWAQYF. Here the CDR3 DNA reads TGTGCCTCGTACGAGGCGGGTACATGGGCCCAGTACTTC.

The chain has TRBV4-1 and TRBJ1-1; D gene uncertain. V lost 2 bases and J 1 base, leaving 5 bases between the germline ends. From germline, CDR1 is MGHRA and CDR2 YSYEKL. The CDR3 contains 13 residues. As DNA, the CDR3 is TGCGCCAGCAGCCAATGGGGGAACACTGAAGCTTTCTTT. Translating gives CASSQWGNTEAFF.

The chain joins TRBV10-2 to TRBJ2-2; D is ambiguous. Germline assignment: CDR1 WSHSY and CDR2 SAAADI. V lost 7 bases to trimming and J lost 0 bases, with 6 bases between them. The CDR3 contains 13 residues. CDR3 in amino acids: CASIVANTGELFF. In DNA form, the CDR3 reads TGCGCCAGCATAGTTGCGAACACCGGGGAGCTGTTTTTT.

About this clone itself: At the DNA level, this CDR3 is encoded by other sequences in the same sample as well. The genes are TRBV9 and TRBJ2-7; 9 bases are shared with TRBD2. Germline CDR1 and CDR2: SGDLS and YYNGEE. Losses at the gene ends were 0 bases for V and 4 bases for J; bases not matched to a gene: 5. The CDR3 spans 15 residues. The CDR3 DNA sequence: TGTGCCAGCAGCGTAGGGAGTAGCGGGAGTTACGAGCAGTACTTC. Translating gives CASSVGSSGSYEQYF.

The CDR3 DNA reads TGTGCCAGCAGCCTCCGGGCCACTGTCCGGGTTTGGGAGACCCAGTACTTC. Its protein product is CASSLRATVRVWETQYF. J is TRBJ2-5 and V is TRBV2; D gene ambiguous. The CDR3 spans 17 residues. CDR1 and CDR2 (germline): SNHLY, FYNNEI. Trimming stripped 6 bases from V and 5 bases from J, with 25 bases between.

The V gene is TRBV19, the J gene TRBJ1-1; a possible D gene is TRBD1 (5 bases). This CDR3 region has 15 residues. Trimming cost V 7 bases and J 1 base, with 16 bases left between them. Germline V gene data show CDR1 as LNHDA and CDR2 as SQIVND (reference sequence). CDR3 in amino acids: CASTPWAGTNTEAFF. The CDR3 bases are TGTGCCAGTACCCCTTGGGCAGGGACGAACACTGAAGCTTTCTTT.

The chain has TRBV5-1 and TRBJ2-3, with 10 bases lining up with TRBD1. Trimming removed 5 bases from V and 0 bases from J; junction bases left unmatched: 9. Per germline, CDR1 SGHRS and CDR2 YFSETQ. CDR3 length equals 17 residues. DNA for the CDR3: TGCGCCAGCAGAGGGGACAGGGGACCCTTTAGCACAGATACGCAGTATTTT. This encodes CASRGDRGPFSTDTQYF. The variable domain in full, completed from reference TRBV5-1 and TRBJ2-3, reads KAGVTQTPRYLIKTRGQQVTLSCSPISGHRSVSWYQQTPGQGLQFLFEYFSETQRNKGNFPGRFSGRQFSNSRSEMNVSTLELGDSALYLCASRGDRGPFSTDTQYFGPGTRLTVL.

V gene TRBV6-5 combines with J gene TRBJ2-3; no clear D. CDR1 is MNHEY and CDR2 is SVGAGI in the germline V gene. V was shortened by 7 bases and J by 5 bases, with 7 bases between the two germline ends. The CDR3 runs to 11 residues. The DNA for the CDR3 is TGTGCCAGCACCTGGGAAGATACGCAGTATTTT. It encodes CASTWEDTQYF.

The rearrangement uses TRBV5-1 and TRBJ2-7; TRBD1 matches 9 bases. This CDR3 is built from 14 residues. V trimming: 3 bases; J trimming: 4 bases; junction bases outside the gene matches: 5. Germline loops: CDR1 SGHRS, CDR2 YFSETQ. As DNA, the CDR3 is TGCGCCAGCAGCTGGGGGACAGGGCTGTACGAGCAGTACTTC. This encodes CASSWGTGLYEQYF.

Remarks on this clone: Within the sample, other DNA sequences also encode this same CDR3. The chain has TRBV9 and TRBJ1-1; D gene ambiguous. Trimming removed 4 bases at V and 2 bases at J, with 3 bases between. CDR3 length: 11 residues. CDR1 and CDR2 (germline): SGDLS, YYNGEE. The CDR3 protein is CASSSNTEAFF. As DNA, the CDR3 is TGTGCCAGCAGCTCTAACACTGAAGCTTTCTTT.

This clone was counted a single time. This chain joins TRBV19 and TRBJ2-1; D is possibly TRBD1 or TRBD2 (5 bases each). This CDR3 is built from 15 residues. Trimming left V 3 bases short and J 1 base short, with 10 bases between. The V gene's germline CDR1 is LNHDA and CDR2 SQIVND (reference sequence). The CDR3 here is CASSIDGGSYNEQFF. The CDR3 DNA reads TGTGCCAGTAGTATCGATGGGGGATCCTACAATGAGCAGTTCTTC. The whole variable domain, remainder taken from reference TRBV19 and TRBJ2-1, is DGGITQSPKYLFRKEGQNVTLSCEQNLNHDAMYWYRQDPGQGLRLIYYSQIVNDFQKGDIAEGYSVSREKKESFPLTVTSAQKNPTAFYLCASSIDGGSYNEQFFGPGTRLTVL.

The CDR3 protein is CSVFLAGYYEQYF. The CDR3 region has the DNA TGCAGCGTTTTCCTAGCGGGGTACTACGAGCAGTACTTC. The rearrangement uses TRBV29-1 and TRBJ2-7; 9 nucleotides match TRBD2. V lost 5 bases to trimming and J lost 3 bases; unmatched junction nucleotides: 5. Looked up from germline, CDR1 is SQVTM and CDR2 is ANQGSEA. This CDR3 contains 13 residues.

This clone was observed a single time. This rearrangement joins TRBV6-5 to TRBJ2-3; no clear D gene. V shed 2 bases and J shed 6 bases, with 18 bases lying between them. The CDR3 is made up of 16 amino acids. Germline V gene lookup returns CDR1 MNHEY and CDR2 SVGAGI. As DNA, the CDR3 is TGTGCCAGCAGTTACCGCACTTCTACCTCCTTTGATACGCAGTATTTT. Translating gives CASSYRTSTSFDTQYF.

The CDR3 loop reads CAISESGLAGVTTYNEQFF. Written as DNA, the CDR3 is TGTGCCATCAGTGAGTCGGGACTAGCGGGAGTAACAACCTACAATGAGCAGTTCTTC. V and J are TRBV10-3 and TRBJ2-1; 14 positions agree with TRBD2. Germline CDR1 is ENHRY and CDR2 is SYGVKD. The CDR3 runs to 19 residues. With V trimmed by 0 bases and J by 2 bases, 6 bases remained unmatched.

The rearrangement links TRBV28 to TRBJ1-3; D is uncertain. The germline V gene has CDR1 MDHEN and CDR2 SYDVKM. Trimming removed 6 bases from V and 0 bases from J, with 6 bases in between. CDR3 length: 13 residues. The CDR3 DNA is TGTGCCAGCAGGAGCTACTCTGGAAACACCATATATTTT. Protein: CASRSYSGNTIYF.

The V gene is TRBV5-1, the J gene TRBJ2-1, with 14 positions matching TRBD2. Germline V CDR1 and CDR2: SGHRS, YFSETQ. With 4 bases clipped from V and 0 bases from J, the junction kept 6 bases outside the gene matches. The CDR3 consists of 18 residues. The CDR3 reads CASSEGLAGESSYNEQFF. DNA for the CDR3: TGCGCCAGCAGCGAGGGACTAGCGGGAGAGAGCTCCTACAATGAGCAGTTCTTC.

This sequence joins TRBV5-8 and TRBJ2-6, with TRBD1 matching over 7 bases. Losses at the gene ends were 5 bases for V and 4 bases for J; bases not matched to a gene: 6. Germline-derived CDR1 and CDR2 are SGHTS and YDEGEE. This CDR3 is built from 15 residues. This CDR3 is CASRDRESGANVLTF. In nucleotides, the CDR3 is TGTGCCAGCAGAGACAGGGAGTCCGGGGCCAACGTCCTGACTTTC.

This chain links TRBV7-2 with TRBJ1-5; no reliable D call. The CDR3 contains 13 residues. CDR1 and CDR2 (germline): SGHTA, FQGNSA. Trimming shortened V by 4 bases and J by 0 bases, and 4 bases separated the two germline ends. Here the CDR3 reads CASSSFSNQPQHF. The CDR3 coding sequence is TGTGCCAGCAGCTCCTTTAGCAATCAGCCCCAGCATTTT.

The chain couples TRBV15 to TRBJ2-7; weak D call: TRBD2 (5 bases). With 2 bases removed from V and 1 base from J, the gap between germline ends came to 6 bases. Looked up from germline, CDR1 is LNHNV and CDR2 is YYDKDF (reference sequence). This CDR3 comprises 13 residues. In DNA, the CDR3 is TGTGCCACCAGCAGAACGGGATCCTACGAGCAGTACTTC. Translation: CATSRTGSYEQYF.

The V gene is TRBV15, the J gene TRBJ2-2; D ambiguous. There are 14 residues in the CDR3. V lost 8 bases to trimming and J lost 3 bases, with 13 bases between them. Germline assignment: CDR1 LNHNV and CDR2 YYDKDF (reference sequence). DNA of the CDR3: TGTGCCACCCGGGTAGACCCCGACACCGGGGAGCTGTTTTTT. Protein sequence: CATRVDPDTGELFF.

The chain links TRBV23-1 to TRBJ2-1; the D is unclear. TRBV23-1 is reported as an ORF; its role is uncertain. V gave up 2 bases and J gave up 9 bases, with 11 bases separating them. This CDR3 has 13 amino acids. The CDR3 loop reads CASSQKSVIEQFF. CDR3 coding DNA: TGCGCCAGCAGTCAAAAGTCGGTTATTGAGCAGTTCTTC.